The table lists the clone carrying this T cell receptor beta chain with many counts. Its specificity is unknown. From the reads, TCRdb called clonotypes with MiXCR, one entry per CDR3 protein. This sample yields approximately 250,000 distinct CDR3 sequences, of which 6.5% are seen a single time; less than 7.5% belongs to the top ten. CDR3 length: 14 amino acids. The germline CDR1 and CDR2 sequences are MNHNS and SASEGT. The V segment lost 5 bases and the J segment 5 bases; nucleotides outside the gene matches: 6. This sample was taken from a study of T cell repertoires in cytomegalovirus infection. About the research overall: From public TCR beta signatures came an indication of both CMV infection and matching HLA type. General study results and limits: There were carriers of CMV plus the relevant HLA, and cumulative public TCR beta family frequency identified them. Ex vivo, HLA-C-restricted CMV-specific TCR beta clonotypes prevailed over the rest of the response.

V is TRBV6-1 and J is TRBJ2-7, with 10 bases that match TRBD1. The sample consisted of PBMCs. The sequence came from a human donor in good health (CMV status not recorded). Some clones in this sample may be carry-over from other donors' samples. In DNA, the CDR3 is TGTGCCAGCAGTCCGGGACAGGGGCCCAACGAGCAGTACTTC. It yields the protein CASSPGQGPNEQYF.